This TCR beta chain was documented in a study of blood T cell repertoires in COVID-19. Background on the study: Sources were T cells, B-cell-depleted T cells, or PBMCs; the material itself was cDNA or gDNA.

In assigning cohorts, the study relied on participant-reported clinical history. Among Cohort 3 donors, those recovered had two negative PCRs, clearance, or symptom resolution. There are 14 residues in the CDR3. Germline V lookup: CDR1 GTSNPN, CDR2 SVGIG (reference sequence). V lost 5 bases, J lost 6 bases, and 9 bases stayed unmatched. Per the original data handling: Amplified reference gene primers provided the basis for estimating nucleated cell counts. TCRdb's table, derived via immunoSEQ multiplex PCR, lists solely in-frame clones and lacks some. V and J calls and clone size are as listed in that table; D and trimming were resolved from the DNA. Here the sample spans roughly 170,000 clones, 70% to 90% being singletons. This clone was recorded once.

The J gene is TRBJ1-3, the V gene TRBV30; TRBD1 aligns across 8 bases. Sequenced input: PBMCs or T cells enriched from blood (not recorded which). The TCR comes from a woman in her 50s who had recovered from COVID-19. The CDR3 coding sequence is TGTGCCTGGGCCCCCGACAGGGGCACAAACACCATATATTTT. Translating gives CAWAPDRGTNTIYF.